Sequencing of this T cell receptor (beta chain) was carried out in a study of blood T cells in healthy people across ages. Study observations and caveats: Long-lived donors exceeded aged donors in naive CD4+ cells and diversity. From one million sequenced T cells, diversity estimates were lower bounds. Older individuals had lower TCR beta diversity per million T cells (the decline was roughly linear).

A second PCR, run for about 6 to 11 cycles, used a sample-barcoded 5' primer plus a J-beta primer mix. From the 5' RACE reads, TCRdb called clonotypes with MiXCR, one entry per CDR3 protein. The sample records about 720,000 distinct CDR3 sequences, about a fifth being singletons. For this clonotype: Its target is not known.

Russia was home to the donors, healthy Caucasian individuals aged about 6 to 100. V lost 5 bases, J lost 4 bases, and 9 bases lay in between. The CDR3 contains 13 residues. CDR1 is SEHNR and CDR2 is FQNEAQ in the germline V gene (reference sequence). This chain links TRBV7-9 with TRBJ2-1; no definite D call. The sequencing input was blood. The sequence derives from a man between 65 and 80 years old in good health. The CDR3 loop is CASSQTTYNEQFF. CDR3 nucleotide sequence: TGTGCCAGCAGCCAGACAACTTACAATGAGCAGTTCTTC.